This T cell receptor (beta chain) was recovered during a study of regulatory T cells in long-lasting Graves disease. Library construction for TCR beta used iRepertoire HTBI primers and Arm-PCR of CDR3 regions. TCRdb ran MiXCR on the multiplex PCR reads and lists one entry per CDR3 protein. The sample contains about 440,000 distinct CDR3 sequences, 15% of which appear only once. This clonotype was seen only a few times. This CDR3 has 16 amino acids. Trimming stripped 7 bases from V and 0 bases from J, with 16 bases between. The time point: newly diagnosed GD, antithyroid drugs for less than 3 months. PBMC-extracted RNA yielded the TCR library. Another study also made use of these data, one on T cells in Graves' hyperthyroidism and ophthalmopathy. As that study records: Separation of ophthalmopathy from stable hyperthyroidism was achieved by a 13 V-J model.

J is TRBJ1-3 and V is TRBV12-3 or TRBV12-4, with D tentatively TRBD1 (6 bases). The sequence was collected from a woman aged 25 to 39 with Graves disease. Here the sequenced sample was peripheral blood mononuclear cells (PBMCs), taken at new diagnosis, from a patient treated with antithyroid drugs. The CDR3, as DNA: TGTGCCAGCACATTACGGCAGGGGAGCTCTGGAAACACCATATATTTT. Encoded protein: CASTLRQGSSGNTIYF.